This T cell receptor (beta chain) is from a study of blood T cell repertoires in COVID-19 (TCRdb year 2020). About the investigation overall: Collaborator samples came from the United States, Italy and Spain and covered acute and convalescent phases of COVID-19. The material from the prospective study consisted of cDNA or gDNA derived from T cells, B-cell-depleted T cells, or PBMCs. Subjects who had been exposed to COVID-19, were actively infected with it, or had recovered from it provided the deeply sampled blood TCRbeta repertoires that made up the dataset. A freely available public database, intended as a resource for researchers studying the immune response to SARS-CoV-2, is where the repertoires were released. The samples were drawn from the first 160 participants of the ongoing ImmuneRACE study and from some 1,300 subjects provided by 6 global collaborators. A de-identified subject ID, COVID-19 status, age in years and sex were almost always included in the sample metadata. Where available, HLA class I and class II types were taken from metadata supplied by the sample provider and were not determined by assay-based typing. Overall study outcomes, separate from this receptor: The quantity of clinical and demographic metadata differed by source and by participant and was supplied without curation.

The immunoSEQ Assay, a bias-controlled multiplex PCR, was used to amplify TCRbeta CDR3 regions from genomic DNA. Per the source publication's procedure: The number of nucleated cells in each sample was estimated from the amplification of reference gene primers within the assay. Sequence reads were collapsed and filtered to measure the absolute abundance of every unique TCRbeta CDR3 rearrangement. For each sample, productive Simpson clonality was calculated as the square root of Simpson's diversity index over productive rearrangements. TCRdb holds this immuneACCESS table with in-frame rearrangements only. Some clones are missing; in checked studies, unresolved V genes explain under half, and the rest has no known cause. The DNA was the basis for D and trimming; V, J and clone size are from that table. The sample table shows some 120,000 clones, and more than 75% are seen once. Of the sample, about 17% is held by the ten largest clones.

Details on this clone: Its antigen is currently not known. No base-level quality is on record; no much larger clone is a single base apart.

There are 16 amino acids in the CDR3, from cysteine to phenylalanine inclusive. Only CDR3 DNA remains: 48 bases, in frame from the first base. The germline V gene encodes CDR1 WSHSY and CDR2 SAAADI. V and J are trimmed by 5 bases and 5 bases, and the gene matches miss 12 bases of the junction. Another Seattle source contributed samples from volunteer blood donors who had recovered from COVID-19. Whole blood was collected in K2EDTA tubes by collaborating institutions according to the institutions' own protocols. For TCRbeta analysis, collaborators shipped samples as frozen whole blood, isolated PBMCs, or DNA extracted from either of those sample types.

This TCR derives from a woman aged 50 to 60 who had recovered from COVID-19. Specimen: peripheral blood. Here the chain combines TRBV10-2 and TRBJ2-7; TRBD1 lines up with 10 middle nucleotides. CDR3 protein: CASSKLPGTGEDEQYF. The bases read TGCGCCAGCAGTAAACTGCCCGGGACAGGGGAGGACGAGCAGTACTTC.